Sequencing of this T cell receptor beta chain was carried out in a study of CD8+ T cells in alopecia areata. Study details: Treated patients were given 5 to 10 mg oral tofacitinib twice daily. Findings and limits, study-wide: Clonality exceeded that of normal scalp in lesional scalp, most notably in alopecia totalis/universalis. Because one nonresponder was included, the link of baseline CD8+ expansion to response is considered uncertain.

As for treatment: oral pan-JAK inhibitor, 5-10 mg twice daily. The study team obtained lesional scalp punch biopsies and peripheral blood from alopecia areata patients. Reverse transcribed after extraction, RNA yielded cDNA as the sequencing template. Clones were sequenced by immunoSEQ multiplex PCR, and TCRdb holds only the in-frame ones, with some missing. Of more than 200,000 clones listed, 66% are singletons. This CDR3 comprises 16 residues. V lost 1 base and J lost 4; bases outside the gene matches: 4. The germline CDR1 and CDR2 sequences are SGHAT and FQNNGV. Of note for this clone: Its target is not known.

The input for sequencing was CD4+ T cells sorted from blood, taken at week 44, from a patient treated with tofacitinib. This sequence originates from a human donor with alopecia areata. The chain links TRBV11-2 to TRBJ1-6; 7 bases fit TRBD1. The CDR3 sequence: CASSLVSDRYNSPLHF. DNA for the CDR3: TGTGCCAGCAGCTTAGTCTCGGACAGGTATAATTCACCCCTCCACTTT.